At least ten counts were recorded for the clone carrying this T cell receptor beta chain. This entry belongs to a study of T-cell reconstitution after alpha-beta-depleted transplantation in children. Using unique molecular identifiers, the investigators prepared the TCRbeta library. TCRdb analysed the PCR reads with MiXCR anew, one entry per CDR3 protein. Of around 490,000 distinct CDR3 sequences detected, more than 9.5% appear once; the ten largest clones hold 12% to 15%. Germline loops: CDR1 SQVTM, CDR2 ANQGSEA. CDR3 length equals 14 residues. Losses at the gene ends were 4 bases for V and 5 bases for J; bases not matched to a gene: 7.

The chain is built from TRBV29-1 and TRBJ1-5, with 8 bases matching TRBD1. Sequences were derived from PBMCs, mostly from graft donor cells, sampled 180 days after TCRalphabeta/CD19-depleted stem cell transplant. This TCR was sampled from a female patient aged 2-15 years who had a stem cell transplant for aplastic anemia, so the T cells may come from the graft donor. CDR3 sequence (DNA): TGCAGCGTTGGGACAGGGTGGGGGGATCAGCCCCAGCATTTT. Protein sequence: CSVGTGWGDQPQHF. The full variable domain, its missing parts supplied by reference TRBV29-1 and TRBJ1-5, is SAVISQKPSRDICQRGTSLTIQCQVDSQVTMMFWYRQQPGQSLTLIATANQGSEATYESGFVIDKFPISRPNLTFSTLTVSNMSPEDSSIYLCSVGTGWGDQPQHFGDGTRLSIL.